The next 27 T cell receptor beta chains were all read from a single sample in a study of blood T cell repertoires in COVID-19. Only in-frame clones appear in the TCRdb table, and some are missing; sequencing was by immunoSEQ multiplex PCR. The data show some 490,000 clones, less than 90% seen once. The sequenced material came from PBMCs or T cells enriched from blood (not recorded which). Receptor source: a woman aged 60 to 75 who had recovered from COVID-19.

The sample holds a few counts of this clone. This rearrangement joins TRBV19 to TRBJ1-2; 8 bases fit TRBD1. The CDR3 consists of 14 residues. Germline assignment: CDR1 LNHDA and CDR2 SQIVND (reference sequence). V was pared by 6 bases and J by 4 bases, with 7 bases of the junction left unmatched. CDR3: CASRTGQGGYGYTF. The CDR3 nucleotides read TGTGCCAGTAGAACAGGACAGGGCGGCTATGGCTACACCTTC.

This chain links TRBV5-1 with TRBJ1-2, with 8 bases that match TRBD1. CDR3 length: 15 residues. Germline trimming cut 0 bases from V and 3 bases from J; bases unmatched to any gene: 4. Germline assignment: CDR1 SGHRS and CDR2 YFSETQ. CDR3 sequence: CASSLGAGQDYGYTF. The DNA for the CDR3 is TGCGCCAGCAGCTTGGGCGCGGGACAGGACTATGGCTACACCTTC.

This chain uses TRBV27 with TRBJ1-2; the match to TRBD1 covers 12 bases. The CDR3 runs 14 residues. V lost 5 bases, J lost 7 bases, and 5 bases stayed unmatched. Germline CDR1 reads MNHEY; CDR2 reads SMNVEV (reference sequence). CDR3 amino acids: CASSLGQGAGGYTF. DNA for the CDR3: TGTGCCAGCAGTCTGGGACAGGGGGCGGGTGGCTACACCTTC.

This clone was found once. CDR3 loop: CASSDSNWGQASTGANVLTF. The CDR3 coding sequence is TGTGCCAGCAGTGACTCGAACTGGGGACAGGCCTCAACTGGGGCCAACGTCCTGACTTTC. V and J are TRBV6-4 and TRBJ2-6, with 8 nucleotides matching TRBD1. This CDR3 spans 20 amino acids. V lost 0 bases, J lost 2 bases, and 12 bases stayed unmatched. Germline V gene data show CDR1 as MRHNA and CDR2 as SNTAGT.

The chain links TRBV19 to TRBJ1-1, with TRBD1 as a possible D gene (5 bases). CDR3 length equals 14 residues. The ends were cut back, 4 bases at V and 1 base at J, with 10 bases in the middle. Germline V CDR1 and CDR2: LNHDA, SQIVND (reference sequence). The CDR3 DNA reads TGTGCCAGTAGTAGACAGCTGACGAACACTGAAGCTTTCTTT. Its protein product is CASSRQLTNTEAFF.

The chain uses TRBV19 and TRBJ1-3, with a weak D call TRBD1 (5 bases). The CDR3 extends over 16 amino acids. Trimming cost V 3 bases and J 0 bases, with 12 bases left between them. Per the germline V gene, CDR1 is LNHDA and CDR2 is SQIVND (reference sequence). The CDR3 DNA follows: TGTGCCAGTAGTATCGGGGGAATCCTCTCTGGAAACACCATATATTTT. Translating gives CASSIGGILSGNTIYF.

The V gene is TRBV6-5, the J gene TRBJ1-1, with TRBD1 matching 7 bases. After removal of 6 bases from V and 5 bases from J, the junction contained 6 bases not matched to a gene. CDR3 length: 13 residues. Germline V gene lookup returns CDR1 MNHEY and CDR2 SVGAGI. The CDR3 region has the DNA TGTGCCAGCAGGACAGGGAGTGGGACTGAAGCTTTCTTT. Residues: CASRTGSGTEAFF.

This clone showed up just a few times. The gene calls are TRBV19 and TRBJ2-5, with D perhaps matching TRBD2 (6 bases). V was pared by 3 bases and J by 4 bases, with 9 bases between. This CDR3 region has 13 residues. The V gene's germline CDR1 is LNHDA and CDR2 SQIVND (reference sequence). DNA for the CDR3: TGTGCCAGTAGTATGGCGGAGGGAGAGACCCAGTACTTC. Translation gives CASSMAEGETQYF.

This clone was seen only once. This chain uses TRBV10-2 with TRBJ2-5; 9 nucleotides line up with TRBD2. The germline V gene encodes CDR1 WSHSY and CDR2 SAAADI. Germline trimming cut 2 bases from V and 6 bases from J; bases unmatched to any gene: 4. CDR3 length equals 14 residues. DNA of the CDR3: TGCGCCAGCAGTGAGCGCGGGGGGGCGAAGACCCAGTACTTC. This translates into CASSERGGAKTQYF.

V gene TRBV14 combines with J gene TRBJ2-2, with D perhaps TRBD2 (6 bases). The ends were cut back, 1 base at V and 2 bases at J, with 17 bases in the middle. This CDR3 region has 18 residues. CDR1 is SGHDN, CDR2 FVKESK, per germline. CDR3: CASSQAGRSFSNTGELFF. CDR3 nucleotides: TGTGCCAGCAGCCAAGCGGGGAGGTCTTTTTCAAACACCGGGGAGCTGTTTTTT.

This clone has only one observation. The rearrangement uses TRBV20-1 and TRBJ2-3; 13 nucleotides align to TRBD2. Germline loops: CDR1 DFQATT, CDR2 SNEGSKA (reference sequence). V was clipped by 3 bases and J by 3 bases; unmatched bases: 9. CDR3 size: 17 residues. CDR3 nucleotide sequence: TGCAGTGCTAGTACGGATACTAGCGGGGGGGCTACAGATACGCAGTATTTT. This codes for CSASTDTSGGATDTQYF.

The V gene is TRBV3-1 (or the pseudogene TRBV3-2), the J gene TRBJ2-2; the match to TRBD2 covers 10 bases. The germline V gene has CDR1 LGHDT and CDR2 YNNKEL (reference sequence). The CDR3 extends over 16 amino acids. V was clipped by 1 base and J by 6 bases; unmatched bases: 5. The CDR3 DNA reads TGTGCCAGCAGCCAAGGAGCGGGGGGGTCGCCCGGGGAGCTGTTTTTT. Amino acid sequence: CASSQGAGGSPGELFF.

The chain uses TRBV24-1 and TRBJ1-2; TRBD1 aligns across 8 bases. This CDR3 region has 14 residues. From germline, CDR1 is KGHDR and CDR2 SFDVKD. V shed 4 bases and J 5 bases; nucleotides not matched to a gene: 5. CDR3 in DNA: TGTGCCACCAGTGACCCCAACAGGGGGTATGGCTACACCTTC. Amino acid sequence: CATSDPNRGYGYTF.

V is TRBV21-1 and J is TRBJ1-3; TRBD1 reflects the table's D call only, with no check against the DNA. TRBV21-1 is recorded as a pseudogene. This CDR3 has 15 amino acids. The CDR3 is CASTGTGHSGNTIYF. CDR3 sequence (DNA): TGTGCCAGCACCGGGACAGGGCACTCTGGAAACACCATATATTTT.

DNA of the CDR3: TGTGCCAGCAGCCGACAGTTGAACACTGAAGCTTTCTTT. Translated, it gives CASSRQLNTEAFF. This chain joins TRBV7-9 and TRBJ1-1, with a tentative D call TRBD1 (5 bases). V lost 5 bases to trimming and J lost 0 bases, with 7 bases between them. The CDR3 has 13 residues. Germline V CDR1 and CDR2: SEHNR, FQNEAQ (reference sequence).

The chain employs TRBV11-3 and TRBJ2-5; a possible D gene is TRBD2 (5 bases). CDR1 and CDR2 from the germline V gene are SGHNT and YENEEA. The CDR3 has 13 amino acids. With 1 base removed from V and 5 bases from J, the gap between germline ends came to 8 bases. The CDR3 loop reads CASSLAGRETQYF. In DNA, the CDR3 is TGTGCCAGCAGCTTAGCGGGAAGGGAGACCCAGTACTTC.

V usage is TRBV10-2 and J usage is TRBJ1-1; 8 nucleotides align to TRBD1. There are 14 residues in the CDR3. Germline trimming cut 10 bases from V and 5 bases from J; bases unmatched to any gene: 12. Germline V lookup: CDR1 WSHSY, CDR2 SAAADI. CDR3 nucleotide sequence: TGCGCCACCGGGTCGGGGCAGGGGGCAACTGAAGCTTTCTTT. Translated: CATGSGQGATEAFF.

The rearrangement uses TRBV28 and TRBJ2-2, with a possible D match to TRBD1 (6 bases). Deletions cut 6 bases from V and 7 bases from J, with 15 bases between. CDR1 is MDHEN, CDR2 SYDVKM, per germline. The CDR3 runs 14 residues. The CDR3 is CASSLTGFGGELFF. CDR3 bases: TGTGCCAGCAGCTTAACAGGGTTCGGCGGGGAGCTGTTTTTT.

This clone appeared once. The chain combines TRBV5-1 with TRBJ1-4; no firm D call. Deletions cut 0 bases from V and 4 bases from J, with 13 bases between. The CDR3 is 16 residues long. From germline, CDR1 is SGHRS and CDR2 YFSETQ. Here the CDR3 reads CASSLGRMGDNEKLFF. Written as DNA, the CDR3 is TGCGCCAGCAGCTTGGGCAGGATGGGAGATAATGAAAAACTGTTTTTT.

The gene calls are TRBV5-5 and TRBJ2-2; D is unclear. Germline CDR1 reads SGHKS; CDR2 reads YYEKEE (reference sequence). Trimming removed 2 bases from V and 5 bases from J, with 4 bases in between. The CDR3 is 12 amino acids. The CDR3 protein is CASSFNTGELFF. The CDR3 region has the DNA TGTGCCAGCAGCTTCAATACCGGGGAGCTGTTTTTT.

This rearrangement joins TRBV6-6 to TRBJ1-2; 7 nucleotides line up with TRBD1. The CDR3 covers 13 residues. Germline V gives CDR1 MNHNY, CDR2 SVGAGI (reference sequence). V was clipped by 6 bases and J by 4 bases; unmatched bases: 5. The CDR3 DNA is TGTGCCAGCAGACCGGGACAGACCTATGGCTACACCTTC. Protein product: CASRPGQTYGYTF.

The rearrangement links TRBV11-3 to TRBJ2-2; 8 bases align to TRBD2. V gave up 1 base and J gave up 1 base; unmatched junction bases: 2. Germline CDR1 SGHNT, CDR2 YENEEA. The CDR3 runs 16 residues. CDR3 protein: CASSLVAGKNTGELFF. The CDR3 DNA reads as TGTGCCAGCAGCTTAGTAGCGGGGAAGAACACCGGGGAGCTGTTTTTT.

This chain connects TRBV5-1 to TRBJ2-7; 8 bases are shared with TRBD1. The CDR3 covers 15 residues. Germline assignment: CDR1 SGHRS and CDR2 YFSETQ. J lost 2 bases, V lost 2 bases, and 6 bases had no gene match. CDR3 DNA sequence: TGCGCCAGCAGCTTAGGACAGGGCGGCCCCTACGAGCAGTACTTC. This sequence encodes CASSLGQGGPYEQYF. Complete variable domain (other parts from reference TRBV5-1 and TRBJ2-7): KAGVTQTPRYLIKTRGQQVTLSCSPISGHRSVSWYQQTPGQGLQFLFEYFSETQRNKGNFPGRFSGRQFSNSRSEMNVSTLELGDSALYLCASSLGQGGPYEQYFGPGTRLTVT.

The rearrangement joins TRBV15 to TRBJ1-1; D is undetermined. Germline CDR1 and CDR2: LNHNV and YYDKDF (reference sequence). Trimming took off 0 bases at V and 8 bases at J, with 7 bases between the two ends. The length of the CDR3 is 12 residues. CDR3: CATSRDGGEAFF. Written as DNA, the CDR3 is TGTGCCACCAGCAGAGATGGAGGGGAAGCTTTCTTT.

The chain is built from TRBV11-2 and TRBJ1-1; D not certain. Germline V gives CDR1 SGHAT, CDR2 FQNNGV. This CDR3 is built from 16 residues. V lost 5 bases to trimming and J lost 1 base, with 17 bases between them. The CDR3, as DNA: TGTGCCAGCAGCCAGCGGGCGGAGATTGAGAACACTGAAGCTTTCTTT. Residues: CASSQRAEIENTEAFF.

About this clone: The junction shows a germline mismatch at one end, possibly a read error. The V and J genes are TRBV7-7 and TRBJ2-1, with 12 bases identical to TRBD2. CDR1 is SSHAT, CDR2 FNYEAQ, per germline (reference sequence). The CDR3 contains 15 residues. DNA for the CDR3: TGTGCTAGCAGCCTAACTAGCGGGGGGTCCAATGAGCAGTTCTTC. Translation gives CASSLTSGGSNEQFF.

The chain carries TRBV5-1 and TRBJ1-1; 9 bases fit TRBD1. The CDR3 runs 15 residues. In germline, CDR1 is SGHRS, CDR2 YFSETQ. After removal of 2 bases from V and 3 bases from J, the junction contained 5 bases not matched to a gene. CDR3: CASSLMGQGDTEAFF. The CDR3 bases are TGCGCCAGCAGCTTAATGGGACAGGGAGACACTGAAGCTTTCTTT.